This is a list of T cell receptor beta chains from one sample in a study of shared clonotypes between healthy human individuals. Using immunoSEQ multiplex PCR, the repertoire was profiled, and TCRdb retains in-frame clones only, with some absent. The repertoire holds some 2,500,000 clones, with approximately 90% as singletons. Sequencing was carried out using naive CD4+ T cells from PBMCs. The receptors stem from a man aged 18-30 years in good health. Some clones in this sample may be carry-over from other donors' samples. Both conserved end residues are part of each CDR3.

J: TRBJ2-5; V: TRBV30; CDR3: CAWSRQETQYF
J: TRBJ2-2; V: TRBV11-3; CDR3: CASSGRQGLTGELFF
J: TRBJ1-4; V: TRBV28; CDR3: CASRTTGGQWHEKLFF
J: TRBJ2-5; V: TRBV18; CDR3: CASSPDLLGTQYF
J: TRBJ1-5; V: TRBV6-1; CDR3: CASSEAGGRNQPQHF
J: TRBJ2-7; V: TRBV6-5; CDR3: CASSSVHVNYEQYF
J: TRBJ2-7; V: TRBV28; CDR3: CASSLVGGQGPYEQYF
J: TRBJ1-3; V: TRBV29-1; CDR3: CSVEVPARDTIYF
J: TRBJ1-4; V: TRBV6-6; CDR3: CASSRGTTNEKLFF
J: TRBJ2-5; V: TRBV2; CDR3: CASSDRTRGRETQYF
J: TRBJ1-1; V: TRBV29-1; CDR3: CSGDRGSGAFF
J: TRBJ2-1; V: TRBV29-1; CDR3: CSVEVREQFF
J: TRBJ1-2; V: TRBV19; CDR3: CASSPLFTKQQKNYGYTF
J: TRBJ2-7; V: TRBV6-6; CDR3: CASSYDSWAAYEQYF
J: TRBJ2-1; V: TRBV2; CDR3: CALDEDRYNEQFF
J: TRBJ1-3; V: TRBV19; CDR3: CASNTGSTGNTIYF
J: TRBJ2-3; V: TRBV5-5; CDR3: CASSQTDTQYF
J: TRBJ1-3; V: TRBV25-1; CDR3: CASSEPRGRPGNTIYF
J: TRBJ2-2; V: TRBV5-1; CDR3: CASSLLAGDPTGELFF
J: TRBJ1-5; V: TRBV5-1; CDR3: CASSFDPGNQPQHF
J: TRBJ1-1; V: TRBV7-9; CDR3: CASSPDGRGWTEAFF
J: TRBJ1-4; V: TRBV5-4; CDR3: CASSAGTGLNEKLFF
J: TRBJ1-2; V: TRBV5-6; CDR3: CASTQWTGNRYTF
J: TRBJ1-4; V: TRBV5-1; CDR3: CASSVGQGAAEKLFF
J: TRBJ2-5; V: TRBV30; CDR3: CAWGGGGKETQYF
J: TRBJ2-5; V: TRBV6-1; CDR3: CASSDWDRKETQYF
J: TRBJ2-1; V: TRBV6-5; CDR3: CASTAPGGSFEQFF
J: TRBJ2-2; V: TRBV5-1; CDR3: CASSPGTRDGELFF
J: TRBJ2-7; V: TRBV6-6; CDR3: CASSYGLAGEQYF
J: TRBJ2-3; V: TRBV9; CDR3: CASSRTFGDTQYF
J: TRBJ2-1; V: TRBV10-3; CDR3: CAIRTPTSGNNEQFF
J: TRBJ2-3; V: TRBV4-2; CDR3: CASSQDRGDTQYF
J: TRBJ2-7; V: TRBV6-1; CDR3: CASSEALGRNYEQYF
J: TRBJ1-3; V: TRBV29-1; CDR3: CSVEAGNTIYF
J: TRBJ2-1; V: TRBV27; CDR3: CASSPKQGSSYNEQFF
J: TRBJ1-4; V: TRBV28; CDR3: CASEGWATNEKLFF
J: TRBJ1-1; V: TRBV6-1; CDR3: CASSEGGTNTEAFF
J: TRBJ1-1; V: TRBV6-1; CDR3: CASAPSVNTEAFF
J: TRBJ1-2; V: TRBV29-1; CDR3: CSDEGNYGYTF
J: TRBJ1-2; V: TRBV28; CDR3: CASRGRVYGYTF
J: TRBJ2-3; V: TRBV4-1; CDR3: CASRRDPSTDTQYF
J: TRBJ1-2; V: TRBV5-8; CDR3: CASSLWVGYF
J: TRBJ1-4; V: TRBV15; CDR3: CATRPPGMANEKLFF
J: TRBJ2-2; V: TRBV5-1; CDR3: CASSPGLGGGTGELFF
J: TRBJ2-7; V: TRBV7-3; CDR3: CASSLTAGAYEQYF
J: TRBJ1-2; V: TRBV30; CDR3: CAWTGGENYGYTF
J: TRBJ2-5; V: TRBV7-9; CDR3: CASSLQDRYQETQYF
J: TRBJ2-3; V: TRBV7-2; CDR3: CASSLVGGGADTQYF
J: TRBJ1-2; V: TRBV6-1; CDR3: CASSGQGRAYGYTF
J: TRBJ1-1; V: TRBV4-2; CDR3: CASSQVGDTEAFF
J: TRBJ2-1; V: TRBV6-5; CDR3: CASSRGLADEQFF
J: TRBJ1-5; V: TRBV18; CDR3: CASSPGTGNQPQHF
J: TRBJ2-3; V: TRBV2; CDR3: CASSEGTARADTQYF